This T cell receptor beta chain originates from a study of CD8 T cells in ankylosing spondylitis. Study-wide results and caveats: The authors found the disease-linked clones to be CD8+ and relatively rare in peripheral blood.

This clonotype has only a few counts. Its target is unknown. TCRdb fed the 5' RACE reads into MiXCR, producing one record per CDR3 protein. The table has about 180,000 distinct CDR3 sequences, 8.5% to 10% seen once. The trim removed 2 bases at V and 5 bases at J, leaving 9 bases unmatched. CDR1 is ENHRY, CDR2 SYGVKD, per germline. The CDR3 has 15 amino acids. The V and J genes are TRBV10-3 and TRBJ2-7; 7 positions agree with TRBD1. The source material was blood, either unsorted or a sorted T cell fraction (not recorded which). This sequence originates from a female donor with ankylosing spondylitis or in good health (not recorded which). The CDR3, as DNA: TGTGCCATCAGTGAGCCTGAACAGGGGTTGGACGAGCAGTACTTC. It codes for CAISEPEQGLDEQYF.